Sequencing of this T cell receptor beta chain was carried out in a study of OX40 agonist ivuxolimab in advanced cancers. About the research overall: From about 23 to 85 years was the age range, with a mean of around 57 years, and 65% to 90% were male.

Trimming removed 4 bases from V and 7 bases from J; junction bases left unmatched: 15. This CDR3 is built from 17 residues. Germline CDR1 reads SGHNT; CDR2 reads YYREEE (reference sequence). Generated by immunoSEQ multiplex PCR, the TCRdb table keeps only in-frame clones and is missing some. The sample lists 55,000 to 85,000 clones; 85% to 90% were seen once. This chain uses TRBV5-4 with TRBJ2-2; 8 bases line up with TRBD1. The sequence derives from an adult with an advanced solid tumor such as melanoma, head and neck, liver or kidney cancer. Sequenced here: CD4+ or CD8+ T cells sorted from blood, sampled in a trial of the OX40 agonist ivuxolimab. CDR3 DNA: TGTGCCAGCAGCAGGATCGACAGGGGCCCCTTCGGCGGGGAGCTGTTTTTT. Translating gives CASSRIDRGPFGGELFF.